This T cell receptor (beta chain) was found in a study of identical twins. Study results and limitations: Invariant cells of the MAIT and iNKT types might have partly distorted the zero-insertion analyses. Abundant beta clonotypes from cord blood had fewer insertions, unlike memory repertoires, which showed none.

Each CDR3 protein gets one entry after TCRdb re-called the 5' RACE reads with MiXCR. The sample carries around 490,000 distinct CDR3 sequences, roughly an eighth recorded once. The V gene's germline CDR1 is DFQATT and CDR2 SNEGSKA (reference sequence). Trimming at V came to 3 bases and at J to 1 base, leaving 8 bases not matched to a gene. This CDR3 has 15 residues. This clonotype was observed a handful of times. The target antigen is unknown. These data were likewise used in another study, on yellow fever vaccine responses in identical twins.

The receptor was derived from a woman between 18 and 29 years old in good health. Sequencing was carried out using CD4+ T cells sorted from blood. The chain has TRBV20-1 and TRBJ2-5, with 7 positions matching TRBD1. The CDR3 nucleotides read TGCAGTGCTAGTGGGGGACAGATAAGCCAAGAGACCCAGTACTTC. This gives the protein CSASGGQISQETQYF.